The T cell receptor (beta chain) described here comes from a study of PD-1 blockade in classical Hodgkin lymphoma. Here immunoSEQ multiplex PCR was the method, and the copy in TCRdb shows in-frame clones only, minus some. This table holds about 86,000 clones, roughly 87% found once. The CDR3 contains 14 residues. V shed 0 bases and J shed 0 bases, with 6 bases lying between them. CDR1 is SGHRS and CDR2 is YFSETQ in the germline V gene. Autologous stem cell transplantation was followed by relapse in every patient, and brentuximab vedotin exposure varied. This chain joins TRBV5-1 and TRBJ1-2, with D uncertain. Sample: peripheral blood mononuclear cells (PBMCs), taken before the second cycle of nivolumab. The sequence was collected from a human donor with classical Hodgkin lymphoma. The CDR3 region has the DNA TGCGCCAGCAGCTTGGACAGTTCTAACTATGGCTACACCTTC. Protein sequence: CASSLDSSNYGYTF.